This record concerns one T cell receptor beta chain sequence. Its antigen is still unknown. The data are from a study of cytomegalovirus exposure and HLA in healthy donors. 60 Vbeta and 13 Jbeta primers were used in PCR. Measured with immunoSEQ multiplex PCR; TCRdb has only the in-frame clones, and not every one. This table has about 110,000 clones, 60% to 75% appearing once. The germline CDR1 and CDR2 sequences are ENHRY and SYGVKD. This CDR3 spans 17 amino acids. Germline trimming cut 6 bases from V and 3 bases from J; bases unmatched to any gene: 15. Notes on the study in general: According to a later analysis, most TCR beta chains associated with CMV appeared HLA-restricted. Several of the most significant clusters appeared linked to common viral pathogens, based on a later analysis.

The TCR comes from a man aged 25-45 years in good health and CMV-seronegative. The sequencing input was PBMCs. The chain joins TRBV10-3 to TRBJ2-7, with TRBD2 matching 9 bases. The CDR3 bases are TGTGCCATCAGAGGGGAATGGATAGCGGGAGTGCTCTACGAGCAGTACTTC. Translation: CAIRGEWIAGVLYEQYF.